The clone carrying this T cell receptor beta chain has only a few counts. The repertoire was sequenced with immunoSEQ multiplex PCR; TCRdb's copy has only in-frame clones and lacks some. The table has 60,000 or so clones, about four fifths seen once; the top ten hold 25%. The sample comes from a study of blood T cell repertoires in COVID-19. Whole-study context: T cells, B-cell-depleted T cells, or PBMCs provided the cDNA or gDNA that served as material.

V was clipped by 4 bases and J by 0 bases; unmatched bases: 7. Germline-derived CDR1 and CDR2 are SGHRS and YFSETQ. The CDR3 runs to 16 residues. This sequence originates from a human donor in a cohort sampled during active COVID-19. The sample consisted of peripheral blood. The chain couples TRBV5-1 to TRBJ2-4, with 7 bases fitting TRBD2. The CDR3 loop reads CASSGESGVAKNIQYF. Here the CDR3 DNA reads TGCGCCAGCAGCGGGGAAAGCGGGGTAGCCAAAAACATTCAGTACTTC.